This T cell receptor beta chain was documented in a study of PD-1 blockade in classical Hodgkin lymphoma. After autologous stem cell transplantation all patients relapsed, and prior brentuximab vedotin exposure differed between cohorts. Study observations and caveats: Among the patients, those starting nivolumab under 1 year after ASCT were excluded. Complete responders entered with baseline diversity on par with newly diagnosed patients, the results showed. Compared with baseline, CD4+ but not CD8+ TCR diversity had risen significantly by C4D1. The repertoire differences lack a defined cause, possibly disease activity or prior therapy.

Comment on this clone: The antigen is not known.

V gave up 3 bases and J gave up 10 bases, with 13 bases separating them. The CDR3 runs to 14 residues. Germline assignment: CDR1 SGHTA and CDR2 FQGTGA. The assay was immunoSEQ multiplex PCR, and TCRdb's table has in-frame clones only and misses some. This table has under 3,000 clones, 58% appearing once. The source material was peripheral blood mononuclear cells (PBMCs), sampled at baseline. The rearrangement joins TRBV7-3 to TRBJ1-6; tentative D call: TRBD1 (5 bases). The source of this sequence is a human donor with classical Hodgkin lymphoma. CDR3 loop: CASSLQGRKSPLHF. CDR3 sequence (DNA): TGTGCCAGCAGCTTGCAGGGACGGAAGTCACCCCTCCACTTT. Supplemented by reference TRBV7-3 and TRBJ1-6, the full variable domain reads GAGVSQTPSNKVTEKGKYVELRCDPISGHTALYWYRQSLGQGPEFLIYFQGTGAADDSGLPNDRFFAVRPEGSVSTLKIQRTERGDSAVYLCASSLQGRKSPLHFGNGTRLTVT.